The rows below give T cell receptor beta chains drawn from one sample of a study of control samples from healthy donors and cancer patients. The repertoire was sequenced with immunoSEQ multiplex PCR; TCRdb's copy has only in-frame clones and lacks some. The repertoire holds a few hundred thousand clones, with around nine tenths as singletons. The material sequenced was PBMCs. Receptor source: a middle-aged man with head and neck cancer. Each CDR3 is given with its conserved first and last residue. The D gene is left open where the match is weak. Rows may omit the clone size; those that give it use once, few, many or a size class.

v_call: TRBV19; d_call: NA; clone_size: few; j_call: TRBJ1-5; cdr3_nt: TGTGCCAGTAGTATTGGAGTCCTGAAGCCCCAGCATTTT; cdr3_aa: CASSIGVLKPQHF
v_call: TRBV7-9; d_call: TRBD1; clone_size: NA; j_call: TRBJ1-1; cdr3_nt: TGTGCCAGCAGCTTTGGGACAGGGGGCCCTCTGGACACTGAAGCTTTCTTT; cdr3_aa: CASSFGTGGPLDTEAFF
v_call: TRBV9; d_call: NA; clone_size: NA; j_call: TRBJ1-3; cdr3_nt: TGTGCCAGCAGTGGTCACCTCTCTGGAAACACCATATATTTT; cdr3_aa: CASSGHLSGNTIYF
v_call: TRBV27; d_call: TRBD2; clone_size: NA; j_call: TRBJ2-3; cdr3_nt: TGTGCCAGCAGTTTATCGTGGGCGGGAGGGCTGACAGATACGCAGTATTTT; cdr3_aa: CASSLSWAGGLTDTQYF
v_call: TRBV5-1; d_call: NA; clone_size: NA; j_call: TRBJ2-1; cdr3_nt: TGCGCCAGCAGCTTGGATCCGGATCCCTACAATGAGCAGTTCTTC; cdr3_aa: CASSLDPDPYNEQFF
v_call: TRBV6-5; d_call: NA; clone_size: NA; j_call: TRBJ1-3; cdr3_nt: TGTGCCAGCAGTTTCGACAAATCGGGGGGAAACACCATATATTTT; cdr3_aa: CASSFDKSGGNTIYF
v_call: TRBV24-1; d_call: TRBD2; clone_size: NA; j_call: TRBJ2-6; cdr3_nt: TGTGCCACCAGTTCATCAGCGGGGGCCTCTGGGGCCAACGTCCTGACTTTC; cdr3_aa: CATSSSAGASGANVLTF
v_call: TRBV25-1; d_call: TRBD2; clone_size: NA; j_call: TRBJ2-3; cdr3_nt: TGTGCCAGCAGTGAATTTACTAGCGGGGGAGAGGATACGCAGTATTTT; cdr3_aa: CASSEFTSGGEDTQYF
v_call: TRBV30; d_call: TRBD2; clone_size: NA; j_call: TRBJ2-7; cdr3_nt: TGTGCCTGGAGTGGCGGTGGGGGGGCCTACGAGCAGTACTTC; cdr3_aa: CAWSGGGGAYEQYF
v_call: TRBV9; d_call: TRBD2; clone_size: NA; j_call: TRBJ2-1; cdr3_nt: TGTGCCAGCAGCGTAGGACTAGCGGAGTACAATGAGCAGTTCTTC; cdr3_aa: CASSVGLAEYNEQFF
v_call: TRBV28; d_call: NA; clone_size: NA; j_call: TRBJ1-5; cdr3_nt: TGTGCCAGCAGTTTGGACAGTTTAAAGCCCCAGCATTTT; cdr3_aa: CASSLDSLKPQHF
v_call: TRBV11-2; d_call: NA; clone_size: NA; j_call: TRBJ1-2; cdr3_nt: TGTGCCAGCAGCCAGCGGGGGGGCTATGGCTACACCTTC; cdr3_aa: CASSQRGGYGYTF
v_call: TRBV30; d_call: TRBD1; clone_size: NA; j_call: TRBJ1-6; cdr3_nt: TGTGCCTGGAGTAGCTTATGGGGACAGGAGGCTTCACCCCTCCACTTT; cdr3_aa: CAWSSLWGQEASPLHF
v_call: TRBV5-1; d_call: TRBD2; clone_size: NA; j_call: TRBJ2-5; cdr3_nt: TGCGCCAGCAGCCAGACTAGCGGGACGGCGGAGACCCAGTACTTC; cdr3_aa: CASSQTSGTAETQYF
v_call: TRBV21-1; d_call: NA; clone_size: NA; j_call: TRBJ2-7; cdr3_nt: TGTGCCAGCAGCAACCCTAAGGGTCCGGCGGACGAGCAGTACTTC; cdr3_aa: CASSNPKGPADEQYF
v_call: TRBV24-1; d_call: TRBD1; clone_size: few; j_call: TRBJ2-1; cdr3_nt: TGTGCCACCAGTGATTTGGGACAGGACTACAATGAGCAGTTCTTC; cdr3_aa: CATSDLGQDYNEQFF
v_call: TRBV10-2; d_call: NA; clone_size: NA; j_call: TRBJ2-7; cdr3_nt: TGCGCCAGCAACCCAATCACCTGGGACGGCCCGATCGAGCAGTACTTC; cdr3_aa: CASNPITWDGPIEQYF
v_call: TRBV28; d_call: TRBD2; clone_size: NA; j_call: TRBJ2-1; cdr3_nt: TGTGCCAGCCGAATAGCGGGAGGAATCAATGAGCAGTTCTTC; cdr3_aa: CASRIAGGINEQFF
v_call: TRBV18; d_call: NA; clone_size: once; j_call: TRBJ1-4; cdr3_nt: TGTGCCAGCTCACCACCGTCTAGCCTTGCAACTAATGAAAAACTGTTTTTT; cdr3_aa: CASSPPSSLATNEKLFF
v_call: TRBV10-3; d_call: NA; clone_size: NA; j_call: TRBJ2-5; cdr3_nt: TGTGCCATCAGTGAAACTAGTGTAGAGACCCAGTACTTC; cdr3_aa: CAISETSVETQYF
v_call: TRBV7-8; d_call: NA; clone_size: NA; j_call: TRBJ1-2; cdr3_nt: TGTGCCAGCAGCTTAATGGGGAGATTAAACTATGGCTACACCTTC; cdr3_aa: CASSLMGRLNYGYTF
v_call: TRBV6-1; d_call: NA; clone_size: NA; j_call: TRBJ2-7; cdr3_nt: TGTGCCAGCAGTGATGGGACCGGAGGGAAGCAGTACTTC; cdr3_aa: CASSDGTGGKQYF
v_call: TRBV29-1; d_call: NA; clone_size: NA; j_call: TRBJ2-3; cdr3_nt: TGCAGCGTTGTATGGGGGTCAGATACGCAGTATTTT; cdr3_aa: CSVVWGSDTQYF
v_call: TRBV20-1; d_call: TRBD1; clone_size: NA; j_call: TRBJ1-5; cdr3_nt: TGCAGTGCTAGTCAGGGGGCGCGGGTAGGTCAGCCCCAGCATTTT; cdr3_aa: CSASQGARVGQPQHF
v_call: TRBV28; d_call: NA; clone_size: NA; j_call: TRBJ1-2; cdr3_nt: TGTGCCAGCAGTTTGATAGGGGCTTTCTACTATGGCTACACCTTC; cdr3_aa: CASSLIGAFYYGYTF
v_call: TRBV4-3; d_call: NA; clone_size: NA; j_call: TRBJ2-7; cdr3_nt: TGCGCCAGCAGCCCAGCGAGAAGCGGCCTCTCCTACGAGCAGTACTTC; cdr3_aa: CASSPARSGLSYEQYF
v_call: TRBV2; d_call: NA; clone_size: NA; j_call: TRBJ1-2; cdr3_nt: TGTGCCAGCAGTGGGAACAGTAACTATGGCTACACCTTC; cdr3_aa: CASSGNSNYGYTF
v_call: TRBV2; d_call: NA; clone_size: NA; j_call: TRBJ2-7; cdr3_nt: TGTGCCAGCAAGCCGACAGAGCTCAACTACGAGCAGTACTTC; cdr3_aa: CASKPTELNYEQYF
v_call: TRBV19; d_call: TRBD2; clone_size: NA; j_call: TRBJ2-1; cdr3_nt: TGTGCCAGTAGTACAAGCGGGGCTACTTTTTACAATGAGCAGTTCTTC; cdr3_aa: CASSTSGATFYNEQFF
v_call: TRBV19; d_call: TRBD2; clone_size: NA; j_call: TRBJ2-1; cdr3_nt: TGTGCCAGTAGTATAGAGGCAGCGGGGGGCCCTTTGGATGAGCAGTTCTTC; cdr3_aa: CASSIEAAGGPLDEQFF
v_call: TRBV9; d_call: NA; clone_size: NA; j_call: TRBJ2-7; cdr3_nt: TGTGCCAGCAGCCCAGGGGTCTCCTACGAGCAGTACTTC; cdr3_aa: CASSPGVSYEQYF
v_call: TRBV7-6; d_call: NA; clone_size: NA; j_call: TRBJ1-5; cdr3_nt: TGTGCCAGCAGCCCCAGCGGCCAGAGCAATCAGCCCCAGCATTTT; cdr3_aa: CASSPSGQSNQPQHF
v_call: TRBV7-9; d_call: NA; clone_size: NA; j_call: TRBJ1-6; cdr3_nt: TGTGCCAGCAGCGGACCGGGATCACCCCTCCACTTT; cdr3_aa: CASSGPGSPLHF
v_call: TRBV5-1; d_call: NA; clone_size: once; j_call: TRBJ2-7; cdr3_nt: TGCGCCTCCCGGGACCAAACCTACGAGCAGTACTTC; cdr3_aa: CASRDQTYEQYF
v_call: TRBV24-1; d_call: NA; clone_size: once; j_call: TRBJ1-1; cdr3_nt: TGTGCCACCAGTGGGGGGAATCCCATGAACACTGAAGCTTTCTTT; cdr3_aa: CATSGGNPMNTEAFF
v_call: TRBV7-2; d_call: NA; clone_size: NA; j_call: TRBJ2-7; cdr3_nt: TGTGCCAGCAGCTTAAATAGTGGGGAGCTCTACGAGCAGTACTTC; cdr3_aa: CASSLNSGELYEQYF
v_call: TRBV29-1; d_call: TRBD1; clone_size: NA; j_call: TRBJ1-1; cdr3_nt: TGCAGCGTGGCAGGGGGTGCTGAAGCTTTCTTT; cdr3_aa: CSVAGGAEAFF
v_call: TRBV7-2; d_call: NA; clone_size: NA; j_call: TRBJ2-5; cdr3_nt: TGTGCCAGCAGCTTAGGGACGCTCAAAGAGACCCAGTACTTC; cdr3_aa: CASSLGTLKETQYF
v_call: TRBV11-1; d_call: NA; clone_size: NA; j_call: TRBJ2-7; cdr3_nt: TGTGCCAGCAGCTTAGAGAGGGGCTACGAGCAGTACTTC; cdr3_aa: CASSLERGYEQYF
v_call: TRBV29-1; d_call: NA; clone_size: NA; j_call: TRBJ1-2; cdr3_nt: TGCAGCGTTGTTGGGTCTCGATCTGGCTACACCTTC; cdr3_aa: CSVVGSRSGYTF
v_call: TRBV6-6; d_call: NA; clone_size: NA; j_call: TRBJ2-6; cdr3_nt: TGTGCCAGCAGCCGACAAGTACGGACTGATGGGGCCAACGTCCTGACTTTC; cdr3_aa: CASSRQVRTDGANVLTF
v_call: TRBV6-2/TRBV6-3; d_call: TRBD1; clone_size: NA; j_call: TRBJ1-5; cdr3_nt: TGTGCCAGCAGTTACTCGAAACAGGGGTGGCAGCCCCAGCATTTT; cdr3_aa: CASSYSKQGWQPQHF
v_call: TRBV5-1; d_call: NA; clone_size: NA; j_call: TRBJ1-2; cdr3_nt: TGCGCCAGCAGCTTGGAACGGAGTGGCTACACCTTC; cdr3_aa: CASSLERSGYTF
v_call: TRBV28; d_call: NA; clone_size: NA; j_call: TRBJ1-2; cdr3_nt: TGTGCCTCCCAGGGCGGGACGGGCGTCTATGGCTACACCTTC; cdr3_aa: CASQGGTGVYGYTF
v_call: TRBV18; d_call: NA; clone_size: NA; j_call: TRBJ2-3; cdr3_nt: TGTGCCAGCTCATCGGAGCGCACAGATACGCAGTATTTT; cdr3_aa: CASSSERTDTQYF